One sample yielded the 18 T cell receptor beta chains listed below, sequenced in a study of blood T cell repertoires in COVID-19. TCRdb's table, derived via immunoSEQ multiplex PCR, lists solely in-frame clones and lacks some. This table has 200,000 to 250,000 clones, more than 70% appearing once. The sequencing input was peripheral blood. Every receptor here comes from a man aged 80 or over with acute or convalescent COVID-19.

The gene calls are TRBV28 and TRBJ1-5; TRBD1 matches at 9 bases. V shed 6 bases and J 2 bases; nucleotides not matched to a gene: 5. The CDR3 contains 15 residues. Per the germline V gene, CDR1 is MDHEN and CDR2 is SYDVKM. CDR3 DNA: TGTGCCAGCAGGGTTACAGGGGGCCGCAATCAGCCCCAGCATTTT. Protein sequence: CASRVTGGRNQPQHF.

This chain's CDR3 is CSVTLGGANEKLFF. CDR3 nucleotides: TGCAGCGTTACCCTGGGAGGTGCTAATGAAAAACTGTTTTTT. The chain uses TRBV29-1 and TRBJ1-4, with D uncertain. This CDR3 has 14 amino acids. The germline V and J ends were trimmed by 5 bases and 3 bases, with 13 bases remaining between them. Germline loops: CDR1 SQVTM, CDR2 ANQGSEA.

CDR3 amino acids: CASTPAGSGNTIYF. The CDR3 bases are TGTGCCAGCACCCCGGCGGGCTCTGGAAACACCATATATTTT. The chain has TRBV11-2 and TRBJ1-3; no firm D call. Trimming shortened V by 7 bases and J by 0 bases, and 10 bases separated the two germline ends. The CDR3 extends over 14 amino acids. The germline V gene encodes CDR1 SGHAT and CDR2 FQNNGV.

The V gene is TRBV7-3, the J gene TRBJ2-7, with D maybe TRBD1 (5 bases). Germline V gene lookup returns CDR1 SGHTA and CDR2 FQGTGA. CDR3 length equals 13 residues. V was cut by 6 bases and J by 0 bases, with 9 bases left in between. The CDR3 coding sequence is TGTGCCAGCAGTTTCCAGGGCTCCTACGAGCAGTACTTC. The encoded protein is CASSFQGSYEQYF.

The J gene is TRBJ1-1, the V gene TRBV5-5; D gene unclear. The V gene's germline CDR1 is SGHKS and CDR2 YYEKEE (reference sequence). CDR3 size: 14 residues. The V end was cut by 0 bases, the J end by 0 bases, with 6 bases between. The CDR3 sequence is CASSLASVNTEAFF. CDR3 nucleotides: TGTGCCAGCAGCTTGGCTTCAGTGAACACTGAAGCTTTCTTT.

This chain uses TRBV7-9 with TRBJ1-6, with 7 bases identical to TRBD1. Germline values: CDR1 SEHNR, CDR2 FQNEAQ (reference sequence). J gave up 9 bases and V 5 bases, and 10 bases lay outside the gene matches. The CDR3 length is 15 residues. As DNA, the CDR3 is TGTGCCAGCAGCCCATGGACGGGACAGTCTTCACCCCTCCACTTT. Protein sequence: CASSPWTGQSSPLHF. Together with reference TRBV7-9 and TRBJ1-6, the CDR3 gives the full variable domain: DTGVSQNPRHKITKRGQNVTFRCDPISEHNRLYWYRQTLGQGPEFLTYFQNEAQLEKSRLLSDRFSAERPKGSFSTLEIQRTEQGDSAMYLCASSPWTGQSSPLHFGNGTRLTVT.

The CDR3 loop reads CSVQGGYGYTF. In nucleotides, the CDR3 is TGCAGTGTTCAGGGGGGCTATGGCTACACCTTC. The chain joins TRBV20-1 to TRBJ1-2; 7 positions match TRBD1. V lost 7 bases and J lost 4; bases outside the gene matches: 3. In germline, CDR1 is DFQATT, CDR2 SNEGSKA (reference sequence). The CDR3 totals 11 residues.

V gene TRBV7-2 combines with J gene TRBJ1-5; tentatively, D is TRBD1 (5 bases). CDR3 length: 15 residues. CDR1 is SGHTA, CDR2 FQGNSA, per germline. V was cut by 1 base and J by 2 bases, with 9 bases left in between. CDR3 nucleotide sequence: TGTGCCAGCAGCTTAGTAGGGGTGGGCAATCAGCCCCAGCATTTT. Protein: CASSLVGVGNQPQHF.

This chain joins TRBV4-1 and TRBJ1-4; TRBD1 agrees at 7 bases. V was pared by 3 bases and J by 0 bases, with 7 bases of the junction left unmatched. The CDR3 is made up of 17 amino acids. CDR1 and CDR2 (germline): MGHRA, YSYEKL. The CDR3 region has the DNA TGCGCCAGCAGCCAGGGACAGCCGCCCTCAACTAATGAAAAACTGTTTTTT. It specifies CASSQGQPPSTNEKLFF.

This clone was seen a few times. J is TRBJ2-5 and V is TRBV2, with 7 bases lining up with TRBD2. After removal of 3 bases from V and 7 bases from J, the junction contained 5 bases not matched to a gene. CDR3 length equals 13 residues. The germline gives CDR1 SNHLY, CDR2 FYNNEI. The CDR3 bases are TGTGCCAGCAGTGATGGGGGGGTACGGACCCAGTACTTC. It yields the protein CASSDGGVRTQYF.

This rearrangement joins TRBV12-3 or TRBV12-4 to TRBJ2-7; no clear D. CDR3 length: 13 amino acids. V lost 3 bases, J lost 2 bases, and 8 bases lay in between. The CDR3 nucleotides read TGTGCCAGCAGTTTGGCTCAAACCTACGAGCAGTACTTC. It encodes CASSLAQTYEQYF.

This clone was counted once. The chain uses TRBV4-3 and TRBJ1-2, with D possibly matching TRBD1 (6 bases). This CDR3 spans 13 amino acids. Deletions cut 5 bases from V and 8 bases from J, with 15 bases between. Germline CDR1 and CDR2: LGHNA and YSLEER. The DNA for the CDR3 is TGCGCCAGCAGCTTACAACTCCAGGGGGGCTACACCTTC. As protein: CASSLQLQGGYTF.

The table lists this clone with a few counts. This rearrangement joins TRBV3-1 (or the pseudogene TRBV3-2) to TRBJ1-4; maybe TRBD1 (6 bases). CDR3 size: 15 residues. The germline V gene has CDR1 LGHDT and CDR2 YNNKEL (reference sequence). Trimming stripped 4 bases from V and 5 bases from J, with 14 bases between. The CDR3 DNA follows: TGTGCCAGCAGCCCCTCAGGGGTGTCGAATGAAAAACTGTTTTTT. This codes for CASSPSGVSNEKLFF.

V gene TRBV5-4 combines with J gene TRBJ2-5, with D unclear. CDR3 length: 14 residues. Trimming removed 0 bases at V and 2 bases at J, with 8 bases between. Germline CDR1 SGHNT, CDR2 YYREEE (reference sequence). The CDR3 nucleotides are TGTGCCAGCAGCTTGGCCCTGACACAAGAGACCCAGTACTTC. As protein: CASSLALTQETQYF. Together with reference TRBV5-4 and TRBJ2-5, the CDR3 gives the full variable domain: ETGVTQSPTHLIKTRGQQVTLRCSSQSGHNTVSWYQQALGQGPQFIFQYYREEENGRGNFPPRFSGLQFPNYSSELNVNALELDDSALYLCASSLALTQETQYFGPGTRLLVL.

In its sample, this clone was seen once. This chain connects TRBV29-1 to TRBJ2-5; D not resolved. The V end lost 7 bases, the J end lost 2 bases, and 11 bases lay between the germline ends. CDR1 and CDR2 (germline): SQVTM, ANQGSEA. This CDR3 region has 12 residues. Written as DNA, the CDR3 is TGCAGCGCCGCAGGATTTCAAGAGACCCAGTACTTC. It translates to CSAAGFQETQYF.

The CDR3 here is CASRPTGAITGELFF. Here the CDR3 DNA reads TGTGCCAGCAGGCCAACAGGGGCGATCACCGGGGAGCTGTTTTTT. V and J are TRBV28 and TRBJ2-2; 7 bases fit TRBD1. V dropped 6 bases and J dropped 4; count of bases not matched to a gene: 8. The germline V gene has CDR1 MDHEN and CDR2 SYDVKM. The CDR3 runs 15 residues.

This chain connects TRBV5-4 to TRBJ2-5, with a weak D call TRBD1 (5 bases). The germline CDR1 and CDR2 sequences are SGHNT and YYREEE (reference sequence). The CDR3 totals 14 residues. The V gene lost 1 base and the J gene lost 5 bases, with 12 bases spanning the gap. Here the CDR3 DNA reads TGTGCCAGCAGCTTGAAGGGGCCCGGGGAGACCCAGTACTTC. Translated, it gives CASSLKGPGETQYF. Complete variable domain (other parts from reference TRBV5-4 and TRBJ2-5): ETGVTQSPTHLIKTRGQQVTLRCSSQSGHNTVSWYQQALGQGPQFIFQYYREEENGRGNFPPRFSGLQFPNYSSELNVNALELDDSALYLCASSLKGPGETQYFGPGTRLLVL.

The rearrangement joins TRBV24-1 to TRBJ2-3; TRBD2 matches 12 bases. This CDR3 contains 20 residues. Trimming removed 3 bases from V and 0 bases from J; junction bases left unmatched: 12. CDR1 KGHDR and CDR2 SFDVKD come from the germline V gene. The CDR3 DNA reads as TGTGCCACCAGTGATCCCGTCGATCTAGCGGGAGGGGTCAGCACAGATACGCAGTATTTT. Translation gives CATSDPVDLAGGVSTDTQYF.